Listed here are 9 T cell receptor beta chains from one sample, sequenced in a study of blood T cell repertoires in COVID-19. TCRdb keeps only in-frame clones here, not all; method: immunoSEQ multiplex PCR. The profile shows hundreds of thousands of clones, roughly 87% of them singletons. Sequences were obtained from peripheral blood. Receptor source: a man younger than 35 with COVID-19, enrolled during active disease.

The chain recombines TRBV10-3 with TRBJ2-2; D remains ambiguous. The CDR3 is 14 amino acids. Germline CDR1 reads ENHRY; CDR2 reads SYGVKD. V dropped 0 bases and J dropped 9 bases, with 11 bases sitting between them. The DNA of the CDR3 is TGTGCCATCAGTGAGTCCAACTCCCGCCGGGAGCTGTTTTTT. This encodes CAISESNSRRELFF.

V gene TRBV15 combines with J gene TRBJ2-3; 8 bases line up with TRBD1. V shed 3 bases and J 0 bases; nucleotides not matched to a gene: 8. The CDR3 spans 17 residues. Germline CDR1 is LNHNV and CDR2 is YYDKDF (reference sequence). The CDR3 nucleotides read TGTGCCACCAGCAGTCAGGGGGCGGTTACTAGCACAGATACGCAGTATTTT. This gives the protein CATSSQGAVTSTDTQYF.

The chain combines TRBV6-6 with TRBJ2-3; 7 positions agree with TRBD1. Germline V gene sequence: CDR1 MNHNY, CDR2 SVGAGI (reference sequence). The V segment lost 4 bases and the J segment 3 bases; nucleotides outside the gene matches: 7. The CDR3 has 15 residues. The CDR3 loop is CASSSRQGLTDTQYF. In DNA form, the CDR3 reads TGTGCCAGCAGTTCCCGACAGGGATTAACAGATACGCAGTATTTT.

The genes are TRBV5-1 and TRBJ2-5; D not certain. The V end was cut by 0 bases, the J end by 5 bases, with 8 bases between. Germline CDR1 SGHRS, CDR2 YFSETQ. CDR3 length equals 13 residues. CDR3 sequence (DNA): TGCGCCAGCAGCTTGGGGCTAGATGAGACCCAGTACTTC. Residues: CASSLGLDETQYF.

The CDR3 sequence is CASRVRGSYEQYF. The CDR3 DNA sequence: TGTGCCAGCAGGGTACGGGGATCCTACGAGCAGTACTTC. V usage is TRBV2 and J usage is TRBJ2-7, with D possibly matching TRBD2 (5 bases). Per germline, CDR1 SNHLY and CDR2 FYNNEI. The CDR3 covers 13 residues. Trimming removed 6 bases from V and 1 base from J, with 10 bases in between.

The rearrangement links TRBV18 to TRBJ2-5; possible D gene TRBD2, 5 bases. The germline gives CDR1 KGHSH, CDR2 LQKENI. The CDR3 consists of 14 residues. V lost 6 bases, J lost 0 bases, and 11 bases lay in between. Here the CDR3 DNA reads TGTGCCAGCTCCCCCAAGGGAGACCAAGAGACCCAGTACTTC. It is translated as CASSPKGDQETQYF. Full variable domain (missing parts from reference TRBV18 and TRBJ2-5): NAGVMQNPRHLVRRRGQEARLRCSPMKGHSHVYWYRQLPEEGLKFMVYLQKENIIDESGMPKERFSAEFPKEGPSILRIQQVVRGDSAAYFCASSPKGDQETQYFGPGTRLLVL.

The CDR3 sequence: CASSILLAGVGYEQYF. The CDR3 bases are TGTGCCAGTAGTATTCTACTAGCGGGAGTTGGTTACGAGCAGTACTTC. The J gene is TRBJ2-7, the V gene TRBV19; TRBD2 agrees at 11 bases. Germline values: CDR1 LNHDA, CDR2 SQIVND (reference sequence). The CDR3 is 16 residues long. V dropped 3 bases and J dropped 4; count of bases not matched to a gene: 8.

The chain combines TRBV24-1 with TRBJ2-2; a weak D match, TRBD2 (5 bases). This CDR3 region has 15 residues. CDR1 KGHDR and CDR2 SFDVKD come from the germline V gene. The V gene lost 12 bases and the J gene lost 0 bases, with 16 bases spanning the gap. CDR3 loop: CASSLRVPNTGELFF. The CDR3, as DNA: TGTGCCTCAAGCCTGAGGGTGCCGAACACCGGGGAGCTGTTTTTT.

CDR3 loop: CASSFRGKMETEAFF. The CDR3 DNA sequence: TGCGCCAGCAGCTTTAGGGGGAAGATGGAAACTGAAGCTTTCTTT. The chain has TRBV5-1 and TRBJ1-1, with D possibly TRBD1 on 6 matching bases. Germline assignment: CDR1 SGHRS and CDR2 YFSETQ. V lost 2 bases and J lost 5, with 16 bases in between. CDR3 size: 15 residues.